The 8 T cell receptor beta chains given below trace back to one sample, sequenced in a study of T cells in tuberculosis. Measured with immunoSEQ multiplex PCR; TCRdb has only the in-frame clones, and not every one. Of around 50,000 clones listed, around 90% are singletons. Cells were sorted from thawed PBMC rested overnight and stained with GMM-loaded CD1B tetramer, viability dye and anti-CD3. The lipid loaded on the CD1B tetramers was C32 glucose monomycolate from Rhodococcus equi. The sequenced sample consisted of CD1b-GMM tetramer-negative cells sorted from PBMCs. The receptors derive from an adult woman with latent tuberculosis.

V and J are TRBV5-8 and TRBJ1-6, with 7 bases fitting TRBD1. With V trimmed by 2 bases and J by 10 bases, 6 bases remained unmatched. This CDR3 region has 14 residues. Germline CDR1 is SGHTS and CDR2 is YDEGEE. CDR3 sequence reads: CASSLGRGPSPLHF. The CDR3, as DNA: TGTGCCAGCAGCTTAGGAAGGGGGCCCTCACCCCTCCACTTT.

This chain links TRBV19 with TRBJ2-1; 7 bases line up with TRBD1. Germline CDR1 and CDR2: LNHDA and SQIVND (reference sequence). CDR3 length: 16 amino acids. V gave up 5 bases and J gave up 6 bases; unmatched junction bases: 13. The CDR3 sequence is CASSALTGSKRNEQFF. The CDR3 bases are TGTGCCAGTAGTGCCTTGACAGGGAGTAAGCGCAATGAGCAGTTCTTC.

The chain combines TRBV28 with TRBJ1-2, with D possibly being TRBD1 (6 bases). V was trimmed by 5 bases and J by 7 bases, leaving 11 bases between them. The CDR3 consists of 12 residues. The germline CDR1 and CDR2 sequences are MDHEN and SYDVKM. The CDR3 here is CASSTGSGGYTF. CDR3 nucleotides: TGTGCCAGCAGTACAGGGAGTGGTGGCTACACCTTC.

The J gene is TRBJ2-5, the V gene TRBV7-8; TRBD2 is a possible D gene (6 bases). Germline V gives CDR1 SGHVS, CDR2 FQNEAQ. Trimming took 2 bases from V and 5 from J, leaving 6 bases between them. CDR3 length equals 12 residues. The CDR3 DNA reads TGTGCCAGCAGCTTAAGCGGGGAGACCCAGTACTTC. This codes for CASSLSGETQYF.

CDR3 bases: TGTGCCAGCAGTGACTCGGTTCGGGAGAACACCGGGGAGCTGTTTTTT. This translates into CASSDSVRENTGELFF. The chain joins TRBV6-4 to TRBJ2-2, with a possible D match to TRBD2 (5 bases). Germline V gives CDR1 MRHNA, CDR2 SNTAGT. The CDR3 is made up of 16 amino acids. V lost 0 bases and J 1 base, leaving 9 bases between the germline ends.

This clone has a single count. The rearrangement links TRBV5-6 to TRBJ1-5; tentative D call: TRBD1 (5 bases). Germline V CDR1 and CDR2: SGHDT, YYEEEE. Between the trimmed V and J ends, which lost 0 bases and 5 bases, there was a span of 12 bases. This CDR3 contains 15 residues. As DNA, the CDR3 is TGTGCCAGCAGCTTGGCAGCGCAGGGCGATCAGCCCCAGCATTTT. Its protein is CASSLAAQGDQPQHF. The variable domain in full, completed from reference TRBV5-6 and TRBJ1-5, reads DAGVTQSPTHLIKTRGQQVTLRCSPKSGHDTVSWYQQALGQGPQFIFQYYEEEERQRGNFPDRFSGHQFPNYSSELNVNALLLGDSALYLCASSLAAQGDQPQHFGDGTRLSIL.

This clone was seen a few times. This rearrangement joins TRBV7-9 to TRBJ2-7; D is perhaps TRBD2 (6 bases). This CDR3 has 16 residues. Germline CDR1 is SEHNR and CDR2 is FQNEAQ (reference sequence). The V end was cut by 5 bases, the J end by 1 base, with 18 bases between. The CDR3 here is CASSLGWDFQSYEQYF. The CDR3 nucleotides are TGTGCCAGCAGCCTAGGATGGGACTTCCAGTCCTACGAGCAGTACTTC.

The CDR3 sequence is CAWSGLAGGPYNEQFF. The CDR3 DNA reads as TGTGCCTGGAGTGGGCTAGCGGGAGGCCCTTACAATGAGCAGTTCTTC. This sequence joins TRBV30 and TRBJ2-1; TRBD2 matches 11 bases. Germline trimming cut 1 base from V and 4 bases from J; bases unmatched to any gene: 6. Germline loops: CDR1 GTSNPN, CDR2 SVGIG (reference sequence). The CDR3 is 16 residues long.